The 28 T cell receptor beta chains below all came from one sample that was sequenced in a study of blood T cells in healthy people across ages. The use of a sample-barcoded 5' primer and a J-beta primer mix characterized a second PCR of roughly 7 to 11 cycles. TCRdb fed the 5' RACE reads into MiXCR, producing one record per CDR3 protein. The sample carries approximately 810,000 distinct CDR3 sequences, 25% to 30% recorded once. Sequencing was carried out using blood. These receptors originate from a woman of 80 years or more in good health.

In this sample, this clonotype turned up once. This rearrangement joins TRBV20-1 to TRBJ2-7; D could derive from TRBD1 or TRBD2 (6 bases each). This CDR3 region has 14 residues. V lost 4 bases and J 0 bases, leaving 13 bases between the germline ends. Germline V gene lookup returns CDR1 DFQATT and CDR2 SNEGSKA (reference sequence). Here the CDR3 DNA reads TGCAGTGCTATAGAGGGGGGCACCTCCTACGAGCAGTACTTC. This translates into CSAIEGGTSYEQYF.

This clonotype was seen at least ten times. The rearrangement uses TRBV5-1 and TRBJ2-5; tentatively, D is TRBD1 (5 bases). This CDR3 is built from 12 residues. From germline, CDR1 is SGHRS and CDR2 YFSETQ. V lost 5 bases and J lost 5, with 10 bases in between. Here the CDR3 DNA reads TGCGCCAGCAGTCCAGGGATGGAGACCCAGTACTTC. Its protein product is CASSPGMETQYF.

This clonotype was seen only once. This chain uses TRBV11-2 with TRBJ1-5; maybe TRBD1 (6 bases). Germline CDR1 and CDR2: SGHAT and FQNNGV. The CDR3 runs 15 residues. Trimming took 5 bases from V and 0 from J, leaving 11 bases between them. CDR3 DNA sequence: TGTGCCAGCAGCCAGGGACATTCTAGCAATCAGCCCCAGCATTTT. Protein sequence: CASSQGHSSNQPQHF.

In its sample, this clonotype was seen many times. The chain recombines TRBV27 with TRBJ2-1; 9 positions match TRBD2. The germline gives CDR1 MNHEY, CDR2 SMNVEV (reference sequence). J lost 10 bases, V lost 3 bases, and 4 bases had no gene match. This CDR3 is built from 13 residues. CDR3 protein: CASSFPTSGEQFF. The CDR3 DNA reads as TGTGCCAGCAGTTTCCCTACTAGCGGGGAGCAGTTCTTC.

About this clonotype itself: This may come from a read error, since a much larger clone is one base off. The V call is TRBV5-1, the J call TRBJ2-6, with TRBD2 matching 9 bases. V trimming: 4 bases; J trimming: 5 bases; junction bases outside the gene matches: 22. In germline, CDR1 is SGHRS, CDR2 YFSETQ. This CDR3 contains 21 residues. CDR3 DNA: TGCGCCAGCAGCCTCCCTCCCCCGCCTGGCGGGGGGGTCCTCTGGGCCAACGTCCTGACTTTC. Amino acid sequence: CASSLPPPPGGGVLWANVLTF.

This clonotype was seen many times. This rearrangement joins TRBV6-2 or TRBV6-3 to TRBJ2-3, with a weak D call TRBD1 (6 bases). CDR1 and CDR2 (germline): MNHEY, SVGEGT. There are 15 residues in the CDR3. Between the trimmed V and J ends, which lost 6 bases and 2 bases, there was a span of 15 bases. CDR3 amino acids: CASRPGPGVTDTQYF. The CDR3 DNA reads as TGTGCCAGCAGGCCGGGACCAGGGGTCACAGATACGCAGTATTTT.

The V call is TRBV9, the J call TRBJ1-1; 7 nucleotides match TRBD1. CDR3 size: 16 residues. The V gene end was trimmed by 1 base and the J gene end by 2 bases; junction bases not matched to a gene: 8. Germline V gene sequence: CDR1 SGDLS, CDR2 YYNGEE. The CDR3 DNA is TGTGCCAGCAGCGTAACGGCAGGGGGGTTTAACACTGAAGCTTTCTTT. Protein sequence: CASSVTAGGFNTEAFF.

The rearrangement uses TRBV6-2 or TRBV6-3 and TRBJ1-1, with D perhaps TRBD1 (5 bases). This CDR3 has 14 amino acids. Germline lookup yields CDR1 MNHEY and CDR2 SVGEGT. The V end lost 2 bases, the J end lost 4 bases, and 11 bases lay between the germline ends. In DNA, the CDR3 is TGTGCCAGCAGTTACGAGGGGTACGGCACTGAAGCTTTCTTT. It yields the protein CASSYEGYGTEAFF.

This clonotype was seen only once. This chain uses TRBV5-1 with TRBJ2-5; the D gene is possibly TRBD1 (6 bases). V lost 7 bases to trimming and J lost 3 bases, with 13 bases between them. This CDR3 region has 13 residues. CDR1 and CDR2 from the germline V gene are SGHRS and YFSETQ. CDR3 bases: TGCGCCAGCGCTCTTAACAGGGAAGAGACCCAGTACTTC. Translating gives CASALNREETQYF.

A few counts support this clonotype. The chain joins TRBV18 to TRBJ2-5; 8 bases align to TRBD2. Germline V lookup: CDR1 KGHSH, CDR2 LQKENI. V lost 3 bases, J lost 5 bases, and 11 bases stayed unmatched. The CDR3 has 16 amino acids. As DNA, the CDR3 is TGTGCCAGCTCACCCTTCGAGCGGGGGCGATGGGAGACCCAGTACTTC. It codes for CASSPFERGRWETQYF.

This clonotype turned up a few times. The junction does not match germline at one end; this may be a read error. The chain links TRBV6-2 or TRBV6-3 to TRBJ2-2, with D tentatively TRBD2 (5 bases). CDR3 length equals 14 residues. CDR1 is MNHEY and CDR2 is SVGEGT in the germline V gene. The CDR3 loop is CASSYRAEAGERFF. For the CDR3, the DNA is TGTGCCAGCAGTTACCGAGCTGAGGCCGGGGAGCGGTTTTTT.

This clonotype was detected many times. V gene TRBV14 combines with J gene TRBJ2-5; D remains ambiguous. The ends were cut back, 0 bases at V and 4 bases at J, with 3 bases in the middle. The CDR3 has 12 residues. Germline assignment: CDR1 SGHDN and CDR2 FVKESK. CDR3 residues: CASSQDTETQYF. CDR3 sequence (DNA): TGTGCCAGCAGCCAAGATACAGAGACCCAGTACTTC. The full variable domain, completed using reference TRBV14 and TRBJ2-5, is EAGVTQFPSHSVIEKGQTVTLRCDPISGHDNLYWYRRVMGKEIKFLLHFVKESKQDESGMPNNRFLAERTGGTYSTLKVQPAELEDSGVYFCASSQDTETQYFGPGTRLLVL.

There are many counts of this clonotype. The J gene is TRBJ2-7, the V gene TRBV7-2; 8 nucleotides align to TRBD2. CDR1 and CDR2 from the germline V gene are SGHTA and FQGNSA. Germline trimming cut 5 bases from V and 0 bases from J; bases unmatched to any gene: 6. The CDR3 sequence is 15 residues long. CDR3 in amino acids: CASSSSGVSSYEQYF. DNA for the CDR3: TGTGCCAGCAGCAGTAGCGGGGTTAGCTCCTACGAGCAGTACTTC.

About this clonotype: This may arise from a read error, as a much more abundant clone is one base away. The chain has TRBV6-6 and TRBJ2-4, with a possible D match to TRBD1 (5 bases). With 9 bases removed from V and 15 bases from J, the gap between germline ends came to 21 bases. CDR3 length: 12 residues. In germline, CDR1 is MNHNY, CDR2 SVGAGI (reference sequence). CDR3 DNA: TGTGCCAGTAGATCGGACATCTACGAGCGGTACTTC. Translating gives CASRSDIYERYF.

In DNA, the CDR3 is TGTGCCACCAGCAGAGATGGGCAGATAAATCAGCCCCAGCATTTT. Its protein product is CATSRDGQINQPQHF. This rearrangement joins TRBV15 to TRBJ1-5; D is uncertain. The CDR3 spans 15 residues. V lost 0 bases and J 4 bases, leaving 10 bases between the germline ends. The V gene's germline CDR1 is LNHNV and CDR2 YYDKDF (reference sequence).

This rearrangement joins TRBV20-1 to TRBJ1-1; 10 positions match TRBD1. V trimming: 2 bases; J trimming: 6 bases; junction bases outside the gene matches: 6. CDR3 length: 14 amino acids. Germline lookup yields CDR1 DFQATT and CDR2 SNEGSKA (reference sequence). CDR3 residues: CSARRTGGKPEAFF. CDR3 in DNA: TGCAGTGCTAGAAGGACAGGGGGTAAGCCTGAAGCTTTCTTT.

This chain connects TRBV7-2 to TRBJ2-5; a possible D gene is TRBD2 (5 bases). Germline assignment: CDR1 SGHTA and CDR2 FQGNSA. This CDR3 has 14 amino acids. Trimming shortened V by 2 bases and J by 2 bases, and 9 bases separated the two germline ends. The CDR3 is CASSLTWEQETQYF. The CDR3 coding sequence is TGTGCCAGCAGCTTAACGTGGGAGCAAGAGACCCAGTACTTC.

This clonotype was counted ten times or more. The chain carries TRBV5-5 and TRBJ2-7; D perhaps matches TRBD2 (5 bases). In germline, CDR1 is SGHKS, CDR2 YYEKEE (reference sequence). This CDR3 has 13 amino acids. V lost 5 bases and J lost 7, with 16 bases in between. The CDR3 coding sequence is TGTGCCAGCAGACCGGACCCGACGGGGGAGCAGTACTTC. Protein sequence: CASRPDPTGEQYF.

This clonotype showed up many times. The genes are TRBV9 and TRBJ2-1, with D perhaps TRBD2 (6 bases). The germline CDR1 and CDR2 sequences are SGDLS and YYNGEE. This CDR3 comprises 14 residues. Trimming pared 1 base from V and 3 bases from J, leaving 8 bases between. Written as DNA, the CDR3 is TGTGCCAGCAGCGTAACTAGCTTCTACAATGAGCAGTTCTTC. Protein sequence: CASSVTSFYNEQFF.

Notes on this clonotype: A clone one base away is much larger, so this may be a read error. The J gene is TRBJ1-4, the V gene TRBV5-1; D is uncertain. The CDR3 spans 16 residues. Germline V gene lookup returns CDR1 SGHRS and CDR2 YFSETQ. The chain's CDR3 is CASSLAPGNLNEKRFF. CDR3 coding DNA: TGCGCCAGCAGCTTGGCCCCCGGCAACCTTAATGAAAAACGGTTTTTT.

The chain uses TRBV12-3 or TRBV12-4 and TRBJ1-5; no clear D gene. The CDR3 covers 14 residues. V was trimmed by 5 bases and J by 2 bases, leaving 10 bases between them. Here the CDR3 reads CASSMVVGNQPQHF. The DNA for the CDR3 is TGTGCCAGCAGTATGGTGGTCGGCAATCAGCCCCAGCATTTT.

This clonotype was seen at least ten times. The chain recombines TRBV29-1 with TRBJ2-3, with 7 positions matching TRBD2. J was trimmed by 0 bases and V by 6 bases; bases with no gene match: 9. Per the germline V gene, CDR1 is SQVTM and CDR2 is ANQGSEA. The length of the CDR3 is 15 residues. CDR3: CSVRGGGTSTDTQYF. The CDR3, as DNA: TGCAGCGTGCGAGGCGGGGGAACTAGCACAGATACGCAGTATTTT.

This clonotype was seen more than once but under ten times. The chain has TRBV18 and TRBJ2-1; 11 bases match TRBD2. The CDR3 has 17 amino acids. Germline CDR1 is KGHSH and CDR2 is LQKENI. Trimming cost V 2 bases and J 1 base; bases outside gene matches: 4. The CDR3 protein is CASSPRTSGPSYNEQFF. The CDR3 DNA sequence: TGTGCCAGCTCACCAAGGACTAGCGGGCCTTCCTACAATGAGCAGTTCTTC.

This clonotype was found once. The V call is TRBV19, the J call TRBJ2-1; a weak D match, TRBD1 (6 bases). The germline V gene has CDR1 LNHDA and CDR2 SQIVND (reference sequence). The CDR3 consists of 15 residues. V lost 3 bases and J 7 bases, leaving 16 bases between the germline ends. The CDR3 reads CASSIKAGARNEQFF. CDR3 sequence (DNA): TGTGCCAGTAGTATTAAGGCAGGGGCCAGGAATGAGCAGTTCTTC.

J is TRBJ2-1 and V is TRBV20-1, with 8 bases identical to TRBD2. The CDR3 loop spans 13 amino acids. Looked up from germline, CDR1 is DFQATT and CDR2 is SNEGSKA (reference sequence). V dropped 7 bases and J dropped 7; count of bases not matched to a gene: 9. The CDR3: CSERASGSNEQFF. Written as DNA, the CDR3 is TGCAGTGAGCGGGCTAGCGGGTCAAATGAGCAGTTCTTC.

As for this clonotype: This could be a read error, since a much larger clone is one nucleotide away. The chain uses TRBV6-2 or TRBV6-3 and TRBJ2-1; 8 nucleotides agree with TRBD1. CDR1 and CDR2 from the germline V gene are MNHEY and SVGEGT. The CDR3 runs 18 residues. CDR3 DNA: TGTACCAGCAGAGTTACAGGGGGAGAGAGGGGACCCTACAATGAGCAGTTCTTC. Its protein is CTSRVTGGERGPYNEQFF.

This clonotype was seen many times. This rearrangement joins TRBV7-2 to TRBJ1-5; 10 bases line up with TRBD1. CDR3 length equals 14 residues. Germline values: CDR1 SGHTA, CDR2 FQGNSA. V trimming: 5 bases; J trimming: 7 bases; junction bases outside the gene matches: 5. CDR3 coding DNA: TGTGCCAGCAGCCAGACAGGGGGCGAACAGCCCCAGCATTTT. It encodes CASSQTGGEQPQHF.

The V and J genes are TRBV20-1 and TRBJ1-1; D not resolved. CDR1 and CDR2 (germline): DFQATT, SNEGSKA (reference sequence). Trimming left V 5 bases short and J 4 bases short, with 11 bases between. This CDR3 is 12 amino acids long. The CDR3 coding sequence is TGCAGTGCTCTGGACGGTGGCACTGAAGCTTTCTTT. This translates into CSALDGGTEAFF.